These 10 T cell receptor beta chains were all obtained from the same sample, sequenced in a study of blood T cell repertoires in COVID-19. Here immunoSEQ multiplex PCR was the method, and the copy in TCRdb shows in-frame clones only, minus some. The sample contains under 400,000 clones, roughly 85% of which appear only once. The sequenced sample consisted of PBMCs or T cells enriched from blood (not recorded which). All receptors come from a woman aged 40-49 years with acute COVID-19.

This chain joins TRBV11-2 and TRBJ1-6; D is possibly TRBD1 (5 bases). V was shortened by 2 bases and J by 10 bases, with 18 bases between the two germline ends. Germline V gene lookup returns CDR1 SGHAT and CDR2 FQNNGV. This CDR3 has 16 amino acids. Here the CDR3 reads CASSLYYGAPWSPLHF. Written as DNA, the CDR3 is TGTGCCAGCAGCTTATACTATGGGGCCCCTTGGTCACCCCTCCACTTT.

This sequence joins TRBV5-6 and TRBJ2-5; 8 positions match TRBD1. The CDR3 totals 15 residues. V lost 2 bases, J lost 2 bases, and 5 bases stayed unmatched. The germline gives CDR1 SGHDT, CDR2 YYEEEE. The CDR3: CASSFWTGRQETQYF. The CDR3 DNA reads TGTGCCAGCAGCTTTTGGACAGGGAGACAAGAGACCCAGTACTTC.

A single count supports this clone. This chain uses TRBV27 with TRBJ1-1; 9 nucleotides agree with TRBD1. This CDR3 region has 14 residues. V lost 5 bases, J lost 10 bases, and 11 bases stayed unmatched. In germline, CDR1 is MNHEY, CDR2 SMNVEV (reference sequence). The DNA of the CDR3 is TGTGCCAGCAGTACCGGGACAGGGAGCTCGCGAGCTTTCTTT. The encoded protein is CASSTGTGSSRAFF.

This chain links TRBV6-2 or TRBV6-3 with TRBJ2-7; TRBD1 is a possible D gene (5 bases). This CDR3 is 15 amino acids long. V lost 6 bases and J lost 6, with 21 bases in between. The V gene's germline CDR1 is MNHEY and CDR2 SVGEGT. Here the CDR3 reads CASSSRQSPLGEQYF. CDR3 DNA: TGTGCCAGCAGCTCCCGACAGAGTCCCCTGGGCGAGCAGTACTTC.

The chain joins TRBV12-5 to TRBJ2-5; D perhaps matches TRBD2 (5 bases). The V gene lost 3 bases and the J gene lost 5 bases, with 13 bases spanning the gap. The CDR3 totals 14 residues. Germline CDR1 LGHNT, CDR2 FRNRAP. CDR3 residues: CASGLSGERETQYF. CDR3 sequence (DNA): TGTGCTAGTGGTTTATCCGGGGAGAGGGAGACCCAGTACTTC.

The V and J genes are TRBV21-1 and TRBJ1-2; the table's D call TRBD1 went unverified against the DNA. TRBV21-1 has pseudogene status. The CDR3 is 20 amino acids. CDR3 DNA sequence: TGTGCCAGCAGCAAAAGAGAAGGGGGGACAGGGTGCCGAAGTCATCATGGCTACACCTTC. This encodes CASSKREGGTGCRSHHGYTF.

The chain uses TRBV27 and TRBJ2-7; TRBD2 aligns across 9 bases. The germline V gene encodes CDR1 MNHEY and CDR2 SMNVEV (reference sequence). Trimming took 7 bases from V and 9 from J; bases not matched to a gene: 7. This CDR3 has 12 residues. This CDR3 is CASKGGGVVQYF. The CDR3 nucleotides read TGTGCCAGCAAAGGCGGGGGGGTGGTGCAGTACTTC.

The chain has TRBV5-1 and TRBJ1-6; 8 bases line up with TRBD1. This CDR3 comprises 14 residues. The trim removed 6 bases at V and 8 bases at J, leaving 7 bases unmatched. The germline CDR1 and CDR2 sequences are SGHRS and YFSETQ. As DNA, the CDR3 is TGCGCCAGCACCATTACAGGGGGATATTCACCCCTCCACTTT. It yields the protein CASTITGGYSPLHF.

The chain carries TRBV18 and TRBJ2-1, with TRBD2 matching 7 bases. Germline V gene data show CDR1 as KGHSH and CDR2 as LQKENI. CDR3 length equals 18 residues. V gave up 0 bases and J gave up 5 bases; unmatched junction bases: 13. The CDR3 sequence is CASSPPEKRGRTHNEQFF. The CDR3 region has the DNA TGTGCCAGCTCACCACCGGAGAAGCGGGGCCGGACACACAATGAGCAGTTCTTC.

CDR3 nucleotides: TGTGCCAGCAGCTCCCAGACTAGCGGGAGTCATGAGCAGTTCTTC. This codes for CASSSQTSGSHEQFF. V is TRBV7-2 and J is TRBJ2-1, with 12 nucleotides matching TRBD2. The V segment lost 4 bases and the J segment 8 bases; nucleotides outside the gene matches: 6. The CDR3 runs 15 residues. Germline V gives CDR1 SGHTA, CDR2 FQGNSA.